The TCR beta chain described here comes from a study of shared clonotypes between healthy human individuals. Unsorted PBMC DNA was sequenced on ten immunoSEQ deep assay plates. Study processing details: Junction-only immunoSEQ sequences carried no quality scores, so filtering differed. Profiling relied on immunoSEQ multiplex PCR, and the TCRdb table lists in-frame clones only, not all of them. The V and J calls and clone size were taken over from that table, and D and trimming were inferred from the DNA. Altogether approximately 500,000 clones are present, roughly 78% being singletons, with the ten largest covering about an eighth. The CDR3 runs 12 residues. In germline, CDR1 is SGHDT, CDR2 YYEEEE. Trimming stripped 4 bases from V and 2 bases from J, with 5 bases between.

Input material: PBMCs. J is TRBJ2-3 and V is TRBV5-6; unclear D gene. The sequence was obtained from a woman aged 40-49 years in good health. Some clones in this sample may be carry-over from other donors' samples. This CDR3 is CASSLITDTQYF. CDR3 DNA: TGTGCCAGCAGCCTAATCACAGATACGCAGTATTTT.